This is a list of T cell receptor beta chains from one sample in a study of response to subunit inactivated influenza vaccine. One entry per CDR3 protein results from TCRdb running MiXCR on the RT-PCR reads. The sample holds 540,000 or so distinct CDR3 sequences, 10% to 15% seen once. The sequencing here drew on PBMCs from blood, taken about 6 weeks after vaccination. All receptors come from a man in his fifties or sixties who received an inactivated influenza vaccine. CDR3s include the opening cysteine and the closing phenylalanine or tryptophan. The order of the fields is clone size, D gene, V gene, J gene, CDR3 protein, CDR3 DNA. D genes are given only for firm matches. Clone size, where shown, is once, few, many, or a class for clones that have expanded.

clone_size: few; d_call: -; v_call: TRBV7-9; j_call: TRBJ1-5; cdr3_aa: CASSGRQYQPQHF; cdr3_nt: TGTGCCAGCAGCGGACGGCAATATCAGCCCCAGCATTTT
clone_size: many; d_call: -; v_call: TRBV6-5; j_call: TRBJ1-1; cdr3_aa: CASSYRWNTEAFF; cdr3_nt: TGTGCCAGCAGTTACCGATGGAACACTGAAGCTTTCTTT
clone_size: -; d_call: -; v_call: TRBV12-3/TRBV12-4; j_call: TRBJ2-7; cdr3_aa: CASSLGQGQSEQYF; cdr3_nt: TGTGCCAGCAGTTTGGGGCAGGGTCAGAGCGAGCAGTACTTC
clone_size: few; d_call: TRBD1; v_call: TRBV6-5; j_call: TRBJ1-6; cdr3_aa: CASSYGGQGARNSPLHF; cdr3_nt: TGTGCCAGCAGTTATGGGGGACAGGGGGCGCGAAATTCACCCCTCCACTTT
clone_size: -; d_call: -; v_call: TRBV12-3/TRBV12-4; j_call: TRBJ1-3; cdr3_aa: CASSLGGLESSGNTIYF; cdr3_nt: TGTGCCAGCAGCCTGGGGGGTTTGGAAAGCTCTGGAAACACCATATATTTT
clone_size: -; d_call: -; v_call: TRBV7-8; j_call: TRBJ2-1; cdr3_aa: CASTRGQRSSYNEQFF; cdr3_nt: TGTGCCAGCACCCGGGGCCAGCGGAGCTCCTACAATGAGCAGTTCTTC
clone_size: many; d_call: -; v_call: TRBV28; j_call: TRBJ2-7; cdr3_aa: CASSSAESGSYEQYF; cdr3_nt: TGTGCCAGCAGTTCCGCTGAGAGCGGCTCCTACGAGCAGTACTTC
clone_size: -; d_call: TRBD2; v_call: TRBV19; j_call: TRBJ2-5; cdr3_aa: CASSSTSGSQETQYF; cdr3_nt: TGTGCCAGTAGTAGCACTAGCGGGAGCCAAGAGACCCAGTACTTC
clone_size: -; d_call: TRBD2; v_call: TRBV7-6; j_call: TRBJ2-2; cdr3_aa: CASSLPSGKAGELFF; cdr3_nt: TGTGCCAGCAGCTTACCTAGCGGGAAAGCCGGGGAGCTGTTTTTT
clone_size: -; d_call: TRBD2; v_call: TRBV15; j_call: TRBJ2-3; cdr3_aa: CATTPRGDGTDTQYF; cdr3_nt: TGTGCCACCACCCCTCGGGGGGATGGCACAGATACGCAGTATTTT
clone_size: many; d_call: -; v_call: TRBV18; j_call: TRBJ1-2; cdr3_aa: CASSPQMRNPERYGYTF; cdr3_nt: TGTGCCAGCTCACCACAGATGAGGAACCCCGAGCGCTATGGCTACACCTTC
clone_size: few; d_call: -; v_call: TRBV5-6; j_call: TRBJ1-1; cdr3_aa: CASTRGVGTEAFF; cdr3_nt: TGTGCCAGCACCAGAGGGGTGGGGACTGAAGCTTTCTTT
clone_size: few; d_call: TRBD2; v_call: TRBV29-1; j_call: TRBJ2-1; cdr3_aa: CSGTAGSSYNEQFF; cdr3_nt: TGCAGCGGAACAGCGGGGAGCTCCTACAATGAGCAGTTCTTC
clone_size: few; d_call: TRBD1; v_call: TRBV5-1; j_call: TRBJ1-2; cdr3_aa: CASSSTTGGAYGYTF; cdr3_nt: TGCGCCAGCAGCTCCACAACAGGGGGCGCCTATGGCTACACCTTC
clone_size: -; d_call: TRBD1; v_call: TRBV25-1; j_call: TRBJ2-1; cdr3_aa: CASSEYRQGRYEQFF; cdr3_nt: TGTGCCAGCAGTGAATATAGACAGGGGAGGTATGAGCAGTTCTTC
clone_size: -; d_call: -; v_call: TRBV12-3/TRBV12-4; j_call: TRBJ2-5; cdr3_aa: CASSWQIQGTQYF; cdr3_nt: TGTGCCAGCAGTTGGCAGATACAAGGGACCCAGTACTTC
clone_size: few; d_call: -; v_call: TRBV30; j_call: TRBJ1-5; cdr3_aa: CAWSVGSNQPQHF; cdr3_nt: TGTGCCTGGAGTGTAGGTAGCAATCAGCCCCAGCATTTT